This TCR beta chain was sequenced for a study of radiotherapy plus CTLA-4 blockade in lung cancer. Study-level background: For 15% to 20% of patients, objective responses occurred, and approximately 31% had disease control.

Profiled with immunoSEQ multiplex PCR; TCRdb holds only in-frame clones, not every one. The sample contains over 85,000 clones, 82% of which appear only once. Study-wide results and caveats: Strongest reported response predictors: early blood clone changes and post-radiation interferon-beta.

On this clone itself: The target antigen is unknown.

The sequences come from peripheral blood, collected from a patient treated with radiotherapy plus ipilimumab. The sequence was obtained from a human donor with non-small cell lung cancer that progressed on radiotherapy plus ipilimumab.

CDR3 protein: CASSRAGPYEQYV. Written as DNA, the CDR3 is TGTGCCAGCAGTAGGGCAGGCCCCTACGAGCAGTACGTC. This chain connects TRBV6-1 to TRBJ2-7; no definite D call. The germline V gene has CDR1 MNHNS and CDR2 SASEGT. CDR3 length equals 13 residues. The ends were cut back, 5 bases at V and 2 bases at J, with 10 bases in the middle.